These T cell receptor beta chains were read from a single sample in a study of control samples from healthy donors and cancer patients. TCRdb keeps only in-frame clones here, not all; method: immunoSEQ multiplex PCR. Here the sample spans 100,000 to 150,000 clones, 70% to 90% being singletons. Sequencing was carried out using blood. The receptors originated from a man between 45 and 60 years old in good health. Both conserved end residues are part of each CDR3. The order of the fields is V gene, J gene, D gene, CDR3 protein, CDR3 DNA. D genes are given only for firm matches.

>TRBV29-1|TRBJ1-3|.
CSVHAGYSGNTIYF
TGCAGCGTTCACGCTGGGTACTCTGGAAACACCATATATTTT
>TRBV2|TRBJ1-1|TRBD1
CASSERQGTEAFF
TGTGCCAGCAGTGAAAGACAGGGCACTGAAGCTTTCTTT
>TRBV13|TRBJ1-1|.
CASSLSSGYTEAFF
TGTGCCAGCAGCTTATCTTCCGGATACACTGAAGCTTTCTTT
>TRBV29-1|TRBJ1-2|TRBD1
CSALTGDYGYTF
TGCAGCGCTCTGACAGGGGACTATGGCTACACCTTC
>TRBV5-4|TRBJ2-7|.
CASSLVGRSNEQYF
TGTGCCAGCAGCTTGGTAGGCAGGTCTAACGAGCAGTACTTC
>TRBV20-1|TRBJ2-3|.
CSASGRHTQYF
TGCAGTGCTAGTGGCCGGCATACGCAGTATTTT
>TRBV7-2|TRBJ2-7|TRBD2
CASSPSGGAGEQYF
TGTGCCAGCAGCCCAAGCGGGGGGGCCGGGGAGCAGTACTTC
>TRBV5-1|TRBJ1-2|TRBD1
CASSPATGGYGYTF
TGCGCCAGCAGCCCGGCTACAGGGGGCTATGGCTACACCTTC
>TRBV19|TRBJ2-3|TRBD2
CASSRDQKRGAQYF
TGTGCCAGTAGCCGGGACCAAAAACGGGGGGCGCAGTATTTT
>TRBV4-2|TRBJ2-1|TRBD2
CASKRSGGRDEQFF
TGTGCCAGCAAGCGGAGCGGGGGGCGGGATGAGCAGTTCTTC
>TRBV12-3/TRBV12-4|TRBJ1-1|.
CASSLARGTEAFF
TGTGCCAGCAGTTTGGCCAGGGGCACTGAAGCTTTCTTT
>TRBV5-4|TRBJ1-2|TRBD1
CASSQTGTGFYGYTF
TGTGCCAGCAGCCAGACCGGGACAGGGTTCTATGGCTACACCTTC
>TRBV6-5|TRBJ2-7|.
CASSNRDTTYEQYF
TGTGCCAGCAGTAACCGGGACACCACCTACGAGCAGTACTTC
>TRBV18|TRBJ2-7|TRBD1
CASSRGTVSYEQYF
TGTGCCAGCTCACGGGGGACAGTCTCCTACGAGCAGTACTTC
>TRBV4-3|TRBJ1-1|TRBD1
CASSQARLQGVGTEAFF
TGCGCCAGCAGCCAAGCCCGACTTCAGGGGGTAGGGACTGAAGCTTTCTTT
>TRBV27|TRBJ2-5|.
CASSTRGGETQYF
TGTGCCAGCAGCACTAGGGGTGGTGAGACCCAGTACTTC
>TRBV4-2|TRBJ1-1|.
CASSPRAGKTEAFF
TGTGCCAGCAGCCCGCGGGCAGGCAAGACTGAAGCTTTCTTT